Listed here are 27 T cell receptor beta chains from one sample, sequenced in a study of T cell changes during pregnancy in multiple sclerosis. Libraries were prepared by immunoSEQ multiplex PCR; TCRdb keeps only in-frame clonotypes and omits some of them. The sample has 39,000 or so clones, roughly 90% seen once; the top ten hold 26%. The sequences come from CD8+ T cells from peripheral blood mononuclear cells, collected before pregnancy. The receptors here all came from a female donor with multiple sclerosis, enrolled in a pregnancy study.

The chain links TRBV6-1 to TRBJ2-1; 7 bases map to TRBD2. From germline, CDR1 is MNHNS and CDR2 SASEGT. The CDR3 has 14 residues. V was clipped by 2 bases and J by 5 bases; unmatched bases: 3. In DNA form, the CDR3 reads TGTGCCAGCAGTGAATTTGCGGGAGACAATGAGCAGTTCTTC. This gives the protein CASSEFAGDNEQFF.

This sequence joins TRBV10-3 and TRBJ2-1; 13 bases line up with TRBD2. V dropped 2 bases and J dropped 9; count of bases not matched to a gene: 4. The CDR3 spans 15 residues. Germline loops: CDR1 ENHRY, CDR2 SYGVKD. The CDR3 coding sequence is TGTGCCATCAGTGAGGGACTAGCGGGAGATGGTGAGCAGTTCTTC. It encodes CAISEGLAGDGEQFF.

The V gene is TRBV19, the J gene TRBJ2-1; 11 nucleotides agree with TRBD1. The V gene's germline CDR1 is LNHDA and CDR2 SQIVND (reference sequence). V was pared by 10 bases and J by 9 bases, with 11 bases of the junction left unmatched. The CDR3 totals 14 residues. CDR3 DNA sequence: TGTGCCACCGCGCTCGGGACAGGGGGAACTGAGCAGTTCTTC. Protein sequence: CATALGTGGTEQFF.

The chain links TRBV5-3 to TRBJ2-5, with 10 bases identical to TRBD2. TRBV5-3 is an ORF for which the function is uncertain. The CDR3 has 19 residues. V lost 3 bases to trimming and J lost 5 bases; unmatched junction nucleotides: 19. The chain's CDR3 is CARSSRRVCASGGGETQYF. CDR3 in DNA: TGTGCCAGAAGCTCCCGACGGGTTTGTGCTAGCGGGGGCGGGGAGACCCAGTACTTC.

The rearrangement uses TRBV5-8 and TRBJ2-1, with 7 bases identical to TRBD2. CDR3 length equals 13 residues. V was pared by 5 bases and J by 7 bases, with 6 bases of the junction left unmatched. The germline V gene encodes CDR1 SGHTS and CDR2 YDEGEE. DNA for the CDR3: TGTGCCAGCAGTACCGGGGGGTGGAATGAGCAGTTCTTC. It translates to CASSTGGWNEQFF.

This chain's CDR3 is CASASGVSYNEQFF. In DNA form, the CDR3 reads TGTGCCAGCGCTAGCGGGGTATCCTACAATGAGCAGTTCTTC. The gene calls are TRBV27 and TRBJ2-1; 9 bases line up with TRBD2. Per the germline V gene, CDR1 is MNHEY and CDR2 is SMNVEV (reference sequence). With 8 bases clipped from V and 1 base from J, the junction kept 3 bases outside the gene matches. The CDR3 is 14 residues long.

The chain links TRBV2 to TRBJ2-7, with 8 bases identical to TRBD2. The CDR3 runs to 17 residues. Germline assignment: CDR1 SNHLY and CDR2 FYNNEI. The ends lost 2 bases at V and 0 bases at J; junction bases unmatched: 9. CDR3 DNA: TGTGCCAGCAGTGAAAGGGGGAAGCGGGGGAGCTCCTACGAGCAGTACTTC. Translated: CASSERGKRGSSYEQYF.

About this clone: The junction departs from germline at one end; a sequencing error may be responsible. V is TRBV13 and J is TRBJ2-7, with D possibly being TRBD2 (6 bases). CDR3 size: 14 residues. Germline assignment: CDR1 PRHDT and CDR2 FYEKMQ (reference sequence). This chain's CDR3 is CANSVGSGTYEQYF. CDR3 bases: TGTGCCAACAGCGTGGGTAGCGGCACCTACGAGCAGTACTTC. Together with reference TRBV13 and TRBJ2-7, the CDR3 gives the full variable domain: AAGVIQSPRHLIKEKRETATLKCYPIPRHDTVYWYQQGPGQDPQFLISFYEKMQSDKGSIPDRFSAQQFSDYHSELNMSSLELGDSALYFCANSVGSGTYEQYFGPGTRLTVT.

This chain links TRBV9 with TRBJ2-2; no clear D. Germline lookup yields CDR1 SGDLS and CDR2 YYNGEE. The V end lost 3 bases, the J end lost 0 bases, and 12 bases lay between the germline ends. The CDR3 length is 16 residues. The CDR3 is CASSERIIPNTGELFF. The CDR3 coding sequence is TGTGCCAGCAGCGAGCGTATAATACCGAACACCGGGGAGCTGTTTTTT.

V gene TRBV5-4 combines with J gene TRBJ2-5; TRBD1 might be the D (6 bases). Germline values: CDR1 SGHNT, CDR2 YYREEE (reference sequence). The CDR3 totals 16 residues. V was pared by 4 bases and J by 0 bases, with 16 bases between. The CDR3 sequence is CASSPEHRAYQETQYF. The DNA of the CDR3 is TGTGCCAGCAGCCCGGAACACAGGGCTTACCAAGAGACCCAGTACTTC.

The chain is built from TRBV19 and TRBJ2-5; D is unresolved. The CDR3 covers 14 residues. Germline-derived CDR1 and CDR2 are LNHDA and SQIVND (reference sequence). Trimming removed 3 bases at V and 2 bases at J, with 10 bases between. As DNA, the CDR3 is TGTGCCAGTAGTATGGAGACGGAACAAGAGACCCAGTACTTC. It specifies CASSMETEQETQYF.

The J gene is TRBJ2-5, the V gene TRBV2, with D perhaps TRBD1 (5 bases). The CDR3 covers 12 residues. CDR1 and CDR2 (germline): SNHLY, FYNNEI. V shed 7 bases and J shed 4 bases, with 10 bases lying between them. The DNA of the CDR3 is TGTGCCAGCAAGGTTAGGGGAGAGACCCAGTACTTC. Protein sequence: CASKVRGETQYF.

The chain is built from TRBV13 and TRBJ1-1; 7 bases are shared with TRBD1. With V trimmed by 5 bases and J by 0 bases, 6 bases remained unmatched. The CDR3 contains 15 residues. Germline V gene lookup returns CDR1 PRHDT and CDR2 FYEKMQ (reference sequence). The DNA of the CDR3 is TGTGCCAGCAGCCCTTGGGGACAGATGAACACTGAAGCTTTCTTT. It specifies CASSPWGQMNTEAFF.

The chain couples TRBV25-1 to TRBJ2-4; 8 bases are a match to TRBD2. The trim removed 0 bases at V and 8 bases at J, leaving 9 bases unmatched. Germline V gives CDR1 MGHDK, CDR2 SYGVNS. The CDR3 runs to 16 residues. CDR3 bases: TGTGCCAGCAGTGAATATTTACGGGAGGGCAGGTACATTCAGTACTTC. Translation gives CASSEYLREGRYIQYF.

The chain has TRBV5-1 and TRBJ1-2, with 7 bases aligning to TRBD1. CDR3 length: 16 residues. Germline V gene sequence: CDR1 SGHRS, CDR2 YFSETQ. V lost 3 bases, J lost 4 bases, and 12 bases stayed unmatched. CDR3 DNA: TGCGCCAGCAGCTCGGGACAGAGCCCATATGTCTATGGCTACACCTTC. Protein: CASSSGQSPYVYGYTF.

This chain joins TRBV27 and TRBJ1-5; TRBD1 might be the D (6 bases). Trimming cost V 7 bases and J 7 bases, with 11 bases left between them. This CDR3 region has 12 residues. Germline V gene lookup returns CDR1 MNHEY and CDR2 SMNVEV (reference sequence). CDR3 in DNA: TGTGCCAGCAAAGGGGGAAACCAGCCCCAGCATTTT. As protein: CASKGGNQPQHF.

This clone has a single count. The chain recombines TRBV27 with TRBJ1-5; 7 bases are a match to TRBD1. V lost 8 bases to trimming and J lost 4 bases; unmatched junction nucleotides: 11. CDR1 and CDR2 from the germline V gene are MNHEY and SMNVEV (reference sequence). CDR3 size: 15 residues. The CDR3 reads CASGSQGDFNQPQHF. CDR3 bases: TGTGCCAGCGGGTCCCAGGGGGATTTTAATCAGCCCCAGCATTTT.

The chain combines TRBV4-1 with TRBJ1-1; D is perhaps TRBD1 (6 bases). Looked up from germline, CDR1 is MGHRA and CDR2 is YSYEKL. Trimming removed 2 bases at V and 5 bases at J, with 21 bases between. CDR3 length: 17 amino acids. The DNA for the CDR3 is TGCGCCAGCAGCCAACGGCCCATATTCGGGGGGGCGACTGAAGCTTTCTTT. This gives the protein CASSQRPIFGGATEAFF.

The chain links TRBV5-1 to TRBJ1-1; no definite D call. Germline-derived CDR1 and CDR2 are SGHRS and YFSETQ. This CDR3 is built from 14 residues. With 2 bases removed from V and 5 bases from J, the gap between germline ends came to 13 bases. This chain's CDR3 is CASSLGTGRTEAFF. Here the CDR3 DNA reads TGCGCCAGCAGCTTAGGAACCGGGAGAACTGAAGCTTTCTTT.

The chain joins TRBV7-2 to TRBJ1-5; D is perhaps TRBD1 (5 bases). Between the trimmed V and J ends, which lost 1 base and 1 base, there was a span of 14 bases. Germline V lookup: CDR1 SGHTA, CDR2 FQGNSA. The CDR3 runs 17 residues. The CDR3 coding sequence is TGTGCCAGCAGCTTAGGTCGTACCAGGGAAAGCAATCAGCCCCAGCATTTT. Its translation: CASSLGRTRESNQPQHF.

The gene calls are TRBV27 and TRBJ1-2; possible D gene TRBD1, 6 bases. Germline V CDR1 and CDR2: MNHEY, SMNVEV (reference sequence). The length of the CDR3 is 13 residues. The V gene lost 6 bases and the J gene lost 3 bases, with 11 bases spanning the gap. The CDR3 sequence: CASSNREDYGYTF. The CDR3 DNA reads as TGTGCCAGCAGCAACAGGGAAGACTATGGCTACACCTTC.

As to this clone: The junction departs from the called germline gene at one end, perhaps through a read error. The chain couples TRBV5-1 to TRBJ2-5; 7 bases line up with TRBD2. The CDR3 loop spans 15 amino acids. Germline values: CDR1 SGHRS, CDR2 YFSETQ. CDR3 coding DNA: TGCGCCAGCAGCGGGGCACTAGCGAACCAAGGGACCCAGTACTTC. Translated: CASSGALANQGTQYF.

This chain uses TRBV7-9 with TRBJ1-1; D is perhaps TRBD1 (5 bases). CDR1 and CDR2 (germline): SEHNR, FQNEAQ (reference sequence). The CDR3 covers 11 residues. The V end lost 5 bases, the J end lost 6 bases, and 7 bases lay between the germline ends. The CDR3 here is CASSRGAEAFF. The CDR3 DNA is TGTGCCAGCAGCCGGGGGGCTGAAGCTTTCTTT.

The rearrangement uses TRBV10-3 and TRBJ1-6; D not certain. The V end lost 2 bases, the J end lost 7 bases, and 6 bases lay between the germline ends. The CDR3 length is 13 residues. Germline assignment: CDR1 ENHRY and CDR2 SYGVKD. The CDR3 DNA sequence: TGTGCCATCAGTGAGAAACAGAATTCACCCCTCCACTTT. This translates into CAISEKQNSPLHF.

The rearrangement uses TRBV6-6 and TRBJ1-3; D is perhaps TRBD1 (5 bases). V shed 9 bases and J shed 2 bases, with 14 bases lying between them. This CDR3 spans 14 amino acids. Germline V CDR1 and CDR2: MNHNY, SVGAGI (reference sequence). The CDR3 DNA reads as TGTGCCAGTTATCAGGGATTGGCTGGAAACACCATATATTTT. This gives the protein CASYQGLAGNTIYF.

The genes are TRBV7-9 and TRBJ1-1, with D unresolved. Trimming removed 5 bases at V and 0 bases at J, with 4 bases between. The germline V gene has CDR1 SEHNR and CDR2 FQNEAQ (reference sequence). The CDR3 has 12 residues. The CDR3 loop reads CASSPVNTEAFF. The CDR3 region has the DNA TGTGCCAGCAGCCCAGTGAACACTGAAGCTTTCTTT.

V usage is TRBV7-3 and J usage is TRBJ2-5, with TRBD1 matching over 9 bases. There are 14 residues in the CDR3. Germline V gene lookup returns CDR1 SGHTA and CDR2 FQGTGA. Unmatched junction bases numbered 4, after V lost 5 bases and J lost 3 bases. The CDR3 nucleotides are TGTGCCAGCAGCAGGGACAGGGCCGAAGAGACCCAGTACTTC. The encoded protein is CASSRDRAEETQYF.